Listed below are T cell receptor beta chains from one sample, sequenced in a study of early T cells in non-severe SARS-CoV-2 infection. TCRdb passed the 5' RACE reads through MiXCR, listing each CDR3 protein once. The sample includes more than 75,000 distinct CDR3 sequences, about 13% seen only once; the top ten take 6%. The sample consisted of whole blood. The source of these receptors is an adult who was a healthcare worker with PCR-confirmed SARS-CoV-2 infection or an uninfected control (not recorded which). The CDR3 runs from the conserved cysteine through the conserved F or W. The order of the fields is V gene, J gene, D gene, clone size, CDR3 DNA, CDR3 protein. D genes are given only for firm matches. Size values are once, few and many counts, or a class for expanded clones, and some rows have none.

TRBV29-1	TRBJ2-7	TRBD1	.	TGCAGCGTTGGACAGGGAGCTGCCAGCGAGCAGTACTTC	CSVGQGAASEQYF
TRBV4-1	TRBJ2-2	.	many	TGCGCCAGCAGCCAACCAGCGCGGGTCACCGGGGAGCTGTTTTTT	CASSQPARVTGELFF
TRBV20-1	TRBJ2-4	TRBD1	.	TGCAGTGCTAGAAGGACAGGGAGTAGGGACATTCAGTACTTC	CSARRTGSRDIQYF
TRBV5-1	TRBJ2-3	TRBD2	.	TGCGCCAGCAGCTTGGGTCTTCGGACTAGGATCCCAGATACGCAGTATTTT	CASSLGLRTRIPDTQYF
TRBV19	TRBJ2-1	TRBD1	.	TGTGCCAGTAGTGTTGATGACAGGGCCAATGAGCAGTTCTTC	CASSVDDRANEQFF
TRBV3-1	TRBJ1-1	.	many	TGTGCCAGCAGCCAAGGGCCTAGGCGTCCCGGCACTGAAGCTTTCTTT	CASSQGPRRPGTEAFF
TRBV29-1	TRBJ1-5	TRBD1	.	TGCAGCGTCCAGGACAGGGGGGCAGGTCAGCCCCAGCATTTC	CSVQDRGAGQPQHF
TRBV20-1	TRBJ1-1	.	many	TGCAGTGCTACCTCGATAGGAGGCACTGAAGCTTTCTTT	CSATSIGGTEAFF
TRBV7-3	TRBJ1-1	.	many	TGTGCCAGCAGCTTAACGTCTGGGAGAGGAACTGAAGCTTTCTTT	CASSLTSGRGTEAFF
TRBV2	TRBJ2-2	.	.	TGTGCCAGCAACCCACACTACACCGGGGAGCTGTTTTTT	CASNPHYTGELFF
TRBV12-3/TRBV12-4	TRBJ2-5	.	.	TGTGCCAGCAGTTGGATCGAGACCCAGTACTTC	CASSWIETQYF
TRBV20-1	TRBJ1-2	.	.	TGCAGTGCGCAGGGAGGGTATGGCTACACCTTC	CSAQGGYGYTF
TRBV19	TRBJ1-5	.	many	TGTGCCAGTAGCCCCGGGTTTGATCAGCCCCAGCATTTT	CASSPGFDQPQHF
TRBV19	TRBJ2-5	TRBD2	many	TGTGCCAGTAGCCGATCTAGCGGGACGGAGACCCAGTACTTC	CASSRSSGTETQYF
TRBV6-1	TRBJ1-1	.	.	TGTGCCAGCAGTCGCGAGGGCACTGAAGCTTTCTTT	CASSREGTEAFF
TRBV19	TRBJ1-2	.	many	TGTGCCAGTAGTCCCCTGGGGATCGAGTCAGGCTATGGCTACACCTTC	CASSPLGIESGYGYTF
TRBV14	TRBJ1-1	.	few	TGTGCCAGCAGCCAAGATCGAGAAACTGAAGCTTTCTTT	CASSQDRETEAFF
TRBV7-3	TRBJ2-3	TRBD2	.	TGTGCCAGCAGCTTAAACGGGAGGATTGCAGATACGCAGTATTTT	CASSLNGRIADTQYF
TRBV28	TRBJ2-7	TRBD1	.	TGTGCCAGCGAGGGGACAGGGGACTCCTACGAGCAGTACTTC	CASEGTGDSYEQYF
TRBV6-5	TRBJ1-1	.	.	TGTGCCAGCTACGAAGGAACAGAGACTGAAGCTTTCTTT	CASYEGTETEAFF
TRBV29-1	TRBJ2-4	.	many	TGCAGCGTTACAGGCCTGGGAGGCATTCAGTACTTC	CSVTGLGGIQYF
TRBV29-1	TRBJ2-5	TRBD2	.	TGCAGCGTTGAACGGACGGGAGGAATCCAAGAGACCCAGTACTTC	CSVERTGGIQETQYF
TRBV13	TRBJ1-1	.	.	TGTGCCAGCAGCTTAGGCCTTAGCACTGAAGCTTTCTTT	CASSLGLSTEAFF
TRBV28	TRBJ2-3	TRBD1	many	TGTGCCAGCAGTTTGACAGGGACGACAGATACGCAGTATTTT	CASSLTGTTDTQYF
TRBV15	TRBJ2-2	TRBD1	.	TGTGCCACCAAAAAAGGGGGCACGAACACCGGGGAACTGTTTTTT	CATKKGGTNTGELFF
TRBV4-2	TRBJ2-5	.	.	TGTGCCAGCAGCCAAGAAGGGCTTCGGGGTTGGGAGACCCAGTACTTC	CASSQEGLRGWETQYF
TRBV4-1	TRBJ1-2	.	.	TGCGCCAGCAGCCAAGGAGACAGGAGATATGGCTACACCTTC	CASSQGDRRYGYTF
TRBV3-1	TRBJ2-5	.	many	TGTGCCAGCAGCCAAGCGGAACCGGTGACCCAGTACTTC	CASSQAEPVTQYF
TRBV27	TRBJ2-7	TRBD1	many	TGTGCCAGCAGCAGACAGGGTTCCTACGAGCAGTACTTC	CASSRQGSYEQYF
TRBV29-1	TRBJ1-1	.	few	TGCAGCGTACCAGCCAACACTGAAGCTTTCTTT	CSVPANTEAFF
TRBV9	TRBJ2-7	.	.	TGTGCCAGCAGCGGCCGGGACACCACCTACGAGCAGTACTTC	CASSGRDTTYEQYF
TRBV4-1	TRBJ2-7	.	few	TGCGCCAGCAGCCAAGGGCAGTTCTCCTACGAGCAGTACTTC	CASSQGQFSYEQYF
TRBV9	TRBJ1-4	TRBD1	.	TGTGCCAGCAGCCCCCGACAGGGGTCAAATGAAAAACTGTTTTTT	CASSPRQGSNEKLFF
TRBV4-1	TRBJ2-1	.	.	TGCGCCAGCAGCCCAAGTGCGGGGGCGAATGAGCAGTTCTTC	CASSPSAGANEQFF
TRBV21-1	TRBJ1-5	.	.	TGTGCCAGCAGCAAAGAGGTCCGGGACAGGGGCTATCAGCCCCAGCATTTT	CASSKEVRDRGYQPQHF
TRBV24-1	TRBJ1-2	TRBD1	few	TGTGCCACCCCGGACAGGGCCCTAGGCAGCTATGGCTACACCTTC	CATPDRALGSYGYTF
TRBV28	TRBJ1-5	.	.	TGTGCCAGCAGGTCACAGGGAGAGGGTAGCAATCAGCCCCAGCATTTT	CASRSQGEGSNQPQHF
TRBV5-1	TRBJ2-2	TRBD1	few	TGCGCCAGCAGCTACCCCCGGACAGGGCAGAACACCGGGGAGCTGTTTTTT	CASSYPRTGQNTGELFF
TRBV5-5	TRBJ2-7	TRBD2	.	TGTGCCAGCAGCTTCGGACTAGTTTACGAGCAGTACTTC	CASSFGLVYEQYF
TRBV29-1	TRBJ2-1	TRBD1	few	TGCAGCGTTGAAGGAGCAGGGGGCTACAATGAGCAGTTCTTC	CSVEGAGGYNEQFF
TRBV11-2	TRBJ2-7	TRBD2	few	TGTGCCAGCAGCCGTAGCGGGGCCTCCTACGAGCAGTACTTC	CASSRSGASYEQYF
TRBV28	TRBJ1-6	TRBD1	.	TGTGCCAGCAGATCAGGGGGCGGCAGCTCCTATAATTCACCCCTCCACTTT	CASRSGGGSSYNSPLHF
TRBV30	TRBJ1-6	.	.	TGTGCCTGGAAAGGAAGGATACATAATTCACCCCTCCACTTT	CAWKGRIHNSPLHF
TRBV5-4	TRBJ1-3	.	many	TGTGCCAGCAGGGTCGGGTTGTCAGGAAACACCATATATTTT	CASRVGLSGNTIYF
TRBV6-1	TRBJ1-1	TRBD1	many	TGTGCCAGCAGTGAAAAGGGGGACAGGGGGTCTGAAGCTTTCTTT	CASSEKGDRGSEAFF
TRBV6-2/TRBV6-3	TRBJ2-7	.	.	TGTGCCAGCAGTTACTCTGGAGGGCCCTCCTACGAGCAGTACTTC	CASSYSGGPSYEQYF
TRBV11-2	TRBJ2-3	TRBD1	many	TGTGCCAGCAGACAAGTAAGGGGGCGTGGGACAGATACGCAGTATTTT	CASRQVRGRGTDTQYF
TRBV29-1	TRBJ2-1	TRBD2	.	TGCAGCGTTAATCCCCAGCGGGAGGTTGAGCAGTTCTTC	CSVNPQREVEQFF
TRBV3-1	TRBJ2-3	.	few	TGTGCCAGCAGCCAAGGACTAGGTCAGGATACGCAGTATTTT	CASSQGLGQDTQYF